This T cell receptor beta chain was documented in a study of cytomegalovirus exposure and HLA in healthy donors. Background on the study: Earlier sequencing of about 179 million T cells yielded around 100 million unique TCR beta sequences. Overall study results and limits: Most TCR sequences were rare, but some public TCRs occurred in many donors. Follow-up analysis seemed to connect common viral pathogens with several of the most significant clusters identified. In vitro testing confirmed a few CMV-associated chains as specific for CMV antigens.

Use of 60 Vbeta and 13 Jbeta primers characterized the PCR. Only in-frame clones appear in the TCRdb table, and some are missing; sequencing was by immunoSEQ multiplex PCR. In total, the table holds some 110,000 clones. About this clone: Its cognate antigen is unknown.

The CDR3 extends over 15 amino acids. Looked up from germline, CDR1 is GTSNPN and CDR2 is SVGIG (reference sequence). V lost 4 bases, J lost 4 bases, and 8 bases stayed unmatched. The rearrangement uses TRBV30 and TRBJ2-3, with 10 bases matching TRBD2. Sequences were obtained from PBMCs. The clonotype was recovered from a man younger than 40 in good health and CMV-seronegative. The CDR3 sequence: CAWTEAGGQSDTQYF. The CDR3 DNA reads TGTGCCTGGACAGAAGCGGGAGGGCAGTCAGATACGCAGTATTTT.